This entry describes one TCR beta chain. This clonotype was counted at least ten times. Its antigen is not yet known. The sample holds no much larger clone one base away, and base qualities are not on file. Per the publication, the time point label means: newly diagnosed GD, antithyroid drugs for less than 3 months. For both TCR sequencing and RNA sequencing, RNA was extracted from PBMCs in TRIzol. The diagnosis of Graves' disease followed American Thyroid Association guidelines. Patients were recruited from an endocrinology department in Xi'an, China. Each patient gave approximately 10 milliliters of peripheral blood, collected in an EDTA anticoagulant tube. PBMCs were isolated by Ficoll Paque Plus density gradient separation without further T cell sorting. An Agilent 2100 Bioanalyzer and agarose gel were used to assess RNA quality, and a NanoDrop 2000 was used to measure RNA concentration. V loses 1 base, J loses 3 bases, and the germline ends lie 13 bases apart. Via the germline V gene, CDR1 is SGHVS and CDR2 FQNEAQ. There are 16 amino acids in the CDR3, from cysteine to phenylalanine inclusive. Only the CDR3 portion is preserved as DNA: 48 bases, with reading frame beginning at the first base.

This sample was included in a study of regulatory T cells in long-lasting Graves disease (TCRdb year 2021). With respect to the entire study: Patients with newly diagnosed Graves' disease had been on antithyroid drugs for under 3 months. Persistent Graves' disease patients were compared with newly diagnosed Graves' disease patients by peripheral blood TCR sequencing and RNA sequencing. The study was registered as a clinical trial and conducted in China. A total of around 35 samples underwent TCR sequencing: roughly 13 from persistent and around 20 from newly diagnosed Graves' disease patients.

What the authors observed across the whole study: Compared with newly diagnosed patients, persistent Graves' disease patients had lower TCR Shannon entropy and fewer highly expanded clones, which suggests clonal expansion. Sequencing and analysis were restricted to the TCR beta chain. The authors acknowledged the small sample size as a limitation that may reduce accuracy. Patients with persistent disease shared more public clonotypes (approximately 2,500) than newly diagnosed patients did (966). TRBV28, TRBJ1-2 and TRBJ2-5 were preferentially used in persistent disease, while TRBV20-1 and TRBJ2-1 were favored in newly diagnosed disease. The study examined only peripheral blood because the primary lesion, thyroid tissue, could not be accessed.

Library method: multiplex PCR. The sequencing machine was an Illumina HiSeq 4000. TCR beta libraries were built with iRepertoire HTBI primers and Arm-PCR amplification of CDR3 regions. Before sequencing, the PCR products underwent gel purification. The paper's data handling went like this. Gene usage analysis of CDR3 amino acid clonotypes used the 62 TRBV and around 13 TRBJ segments found across samples. COPE and FqMerger were used to merge filtered high-quality paired reads into contigs. BLAST was used to align contigs to IMGT TRBV, TRBD and TRBJ reference genes, and CDR3 was defined according to IMGT. Highly expanded clones were defined as clonotypes with a frequency above 0.1%. Shannon entropy was used to measure repertoire diversity, and the Gini coefficient was used to measure V-J evenness. A clonotype was considered public if more than one individual shared it. TCRdb applied fastp at Q25 and MiXCR to the public reads, then kept only in-frame beta chains. Every entry covers one CDR3 protein and lists the most common genes and DNA from its rows. The V and J calls here are based on TCRdb, not the publication. This sample gives approximately 460,000 distinct CDR3 sequences in total; 16% of them show up just once. The ten largest clones represent around 10% of the sample.

These data are also associated with another study on T cells in Graves' hyperthyroidism and ophthalmopathy. Per that second paper: Graves' hyperthyroidism was defined as stable when no progression to ophthalmopathy occurred over 18 months of follow-up. Hyperthyroidism patients were aged 18 to 65 years and newly diagnosed, with disease duration of less than 2 months. Any patient with an uncontrolled infection, another autoimmune disease, pregnancy or lactation was excluded. Clinical symptoms, serum thyroxine and TRAb, thyroid ultrasound, and orbital computed tomography formed the basis for the diagnoses. The first round of RT-PCR for the TCR CDR3 was performed with the HTBI primer set and the Qiagen OneStep RT-PCR kit. Most expanded thyroid clonotypes (frequency above 0.001) were also found in blood, which suggests that blood repertoires may mirror thyroid immune responses. Ophthalmopathy was separated from stable hyperthyroidism by a 13 V-J signature model, with over 85% sensitivity and 81% to 83% specificity obtained in cross-validation and 80%/75% obtained in testing. In validation, progression to ophthalmopathy was predicted by the model with 65% to 71% sensitivity and about 72% specificity, a median of roughly 6.4 months before onset. TCR V-J signatures able to tell the groups apart were searched for in a discovery cohort of 100 or so patients, of whom more than 40 had Graves' ophthalmopathy and around 57 had stable Graves' hyperthyroidism. An independent validation cohort of around 19 hyperthyroidism patients and approximately 17 patients who later progressed to ophthalmopathy tested prospective prediction of ophthalmopathy. The 95 to 100 discovery patients were randomly divided into training and test sets at a 7:3 ratio. Thyroid tissue and blood T-cell repertoires from over 5 Graves' hyperthyroidism patients were also compared in the study. Following sampling, methimazole starting at 30 mg daily was given to hyperthyroidism patients, and high-dose intravenous methylprednisolone was given to ophthalmopathy patients. Libraries were constructed in a second round of multiplex PCR, after which size selection and purification were performed. Paired-end sequencing of the libraries was performed with 100 bp reads on an Illumina HiSeq2000. SOAPnuke was used to process the raw data, removing reads that contained adapters or uncalled bases, had a mean Phred below 15, or lacked an exact match to the constant primer or identifier. High-quality paired reads were merged using COPE v1.2.5, and each unique nucleotide sequence was defined as a clonotype. MiTCR v1.1 was used to align the clonotypes against IMGT TRBV, TRBD and TRBJ reference segments. The analysis was restricted to V-J combinations with a frequency above 0.0001, which together covered 99.2% of the repertoires. The TCS score was defined as the ratio of F50 (clonal expansion) to E x V (chaos), calculated using BLOSUM62-based TCRdist between CDR3 peptides within each V-J. Welch's t-statistics and random forest reduced 500 to 550 V-J features to 13, which were used in a naive Bayes classifier (R e1071). Sample size was not statistically predetermined, and blinding of investigators to group allocation was not performed. TCR Vbeta CDR3 sequencing of fewer than 150 peripheral blood samples (over 40 ophthalmopathy, 75 to 80 hyperthyroidism and approximately 17 progressor patients) is reported in the paper.

The sequence joins TRBV7-8 to TRBJ2-1; perhaps TRBD1 is the D gene, with 5 bases matching. The TCR was taken from a woman aged 30 to 39 with Graves disease. Donor details come from another sample of the same person, matched by shared clones. The source was peripheral blood mononuclear cells (PBMCs), collected at new diagnosis, from a patient treated with antithyroid drugs. The sequenced DNA: TGTGCCAGCAGCTTAGAGGAAGGGGTCGTCTACAATGAGCAGTTCTTC. Translated, this gives CASSLEEGVVYNEQFF.